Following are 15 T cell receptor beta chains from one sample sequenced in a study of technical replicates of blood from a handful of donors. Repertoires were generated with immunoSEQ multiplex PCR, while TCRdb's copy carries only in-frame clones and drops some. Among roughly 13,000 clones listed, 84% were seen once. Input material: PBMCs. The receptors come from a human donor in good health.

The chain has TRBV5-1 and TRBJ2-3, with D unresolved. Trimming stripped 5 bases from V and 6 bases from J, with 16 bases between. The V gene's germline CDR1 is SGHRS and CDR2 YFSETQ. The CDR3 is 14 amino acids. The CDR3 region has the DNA TGCGCCAGCAGTTCCGGTGCCTCGGTGGATACGCAGTATTTT. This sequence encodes CASSSGASVDTQYF.

In DNA, the CDR3 is TGTGCCAGCAGCTTAGGGGCTAGCGGGAGTATCCACGAGCAGTACTTC. It specifies CASSLGASGSIHEQYF. The genes are TRBV13 and TRBJ2-7, with 10 bases lining up with TRBD2. CDR1 is PRHDT, CDR2 FYEKMQ, per germline (reference sequence). The V and J ends lost 0 bases and 5 bases, in that order; junction bases with no gene match: 7. CDR3 length: 16 amino acids.

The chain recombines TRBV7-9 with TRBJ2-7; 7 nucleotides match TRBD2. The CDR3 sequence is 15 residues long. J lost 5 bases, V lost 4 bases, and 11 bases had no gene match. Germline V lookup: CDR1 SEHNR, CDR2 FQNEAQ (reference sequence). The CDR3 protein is CASSSAGDLSNEQYF. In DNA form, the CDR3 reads TGTGCCAGCAGCTCCGCGGGAGATCTCTCGAACGAGCAGTACTTC.

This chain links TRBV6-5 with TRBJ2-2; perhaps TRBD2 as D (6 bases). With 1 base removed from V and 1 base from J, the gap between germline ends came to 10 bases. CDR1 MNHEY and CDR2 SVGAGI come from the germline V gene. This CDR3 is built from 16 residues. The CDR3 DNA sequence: TGTGCCAGCAGTTACTACCATAGCGGGAACACCGGGGAGCTGTTTTTT. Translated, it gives CASSYYHSGNTGELFF.

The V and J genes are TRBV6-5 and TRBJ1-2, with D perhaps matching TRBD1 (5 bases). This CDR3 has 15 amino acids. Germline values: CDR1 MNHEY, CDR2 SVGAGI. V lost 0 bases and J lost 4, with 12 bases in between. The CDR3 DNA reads TGTGCCAGCAGTTACTCGATTCAGGGATTCTATGGCTACACCTTC. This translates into CASSYSIQGFYGYTF.

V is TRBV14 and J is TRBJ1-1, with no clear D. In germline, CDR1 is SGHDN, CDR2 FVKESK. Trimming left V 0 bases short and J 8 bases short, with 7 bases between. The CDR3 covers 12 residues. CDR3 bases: TGTGCCAGCAGCCAAGATCCCAGGGAAGCTTTCTTT. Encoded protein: CASSQDPREAFF.

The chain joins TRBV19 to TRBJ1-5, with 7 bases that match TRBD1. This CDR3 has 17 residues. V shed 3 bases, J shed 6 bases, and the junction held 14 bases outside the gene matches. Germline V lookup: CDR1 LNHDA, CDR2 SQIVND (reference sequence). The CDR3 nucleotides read TGTGCCAGTAGTATGGCTGCTGGGCAGGGGGTCGGTCAGCCCCAGCATTTT. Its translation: CASSMAAGQGVGQPQHF. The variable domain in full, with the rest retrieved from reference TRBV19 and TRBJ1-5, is DGGITQSPKYLFRKEGQNVTLSCEQNLNHDAMYWYRQDPGQGLRLIYYSQIVNDFQKGDIAEGYSVSREKKESFPLTVTSAQKNPTAFYLCASSMAAGQGVGQPQHFGDGTRLSIL.

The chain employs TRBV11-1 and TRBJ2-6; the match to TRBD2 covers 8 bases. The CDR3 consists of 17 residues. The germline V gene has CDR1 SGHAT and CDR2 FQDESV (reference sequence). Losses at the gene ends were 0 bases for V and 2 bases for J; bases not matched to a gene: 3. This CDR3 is CASSLASGSPGANVLTF. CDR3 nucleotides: TGTGCCAGCAGCTTAGCGAGCGGGAGCCCTGGGGCCAACGTCCTGACTTTC.

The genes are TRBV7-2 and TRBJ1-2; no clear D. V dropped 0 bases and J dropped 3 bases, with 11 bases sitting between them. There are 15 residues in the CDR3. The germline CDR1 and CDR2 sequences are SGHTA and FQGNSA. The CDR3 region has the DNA TGTGCCAGCAGCTTAGCTGTACAGAGCTACTATGGCTACACCTTC. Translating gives CASSLAVQSYYGYTF.

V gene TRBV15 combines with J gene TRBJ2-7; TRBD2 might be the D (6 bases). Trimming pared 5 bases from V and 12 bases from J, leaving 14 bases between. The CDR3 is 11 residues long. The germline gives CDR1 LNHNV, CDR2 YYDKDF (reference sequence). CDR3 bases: TGTGCCACCAGCGATAGCGGAACCTGGTACTTC. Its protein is CATSDSGTWYF.

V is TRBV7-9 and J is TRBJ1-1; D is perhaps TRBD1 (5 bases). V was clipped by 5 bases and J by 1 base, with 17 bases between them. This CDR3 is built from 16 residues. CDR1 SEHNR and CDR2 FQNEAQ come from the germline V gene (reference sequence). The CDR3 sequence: CASSPFNGGANTEAFF. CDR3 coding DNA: TGTGCCAGCAGCCCCTTTAATGGCGGGGCGAACACTGAAGCTTTCTTT.

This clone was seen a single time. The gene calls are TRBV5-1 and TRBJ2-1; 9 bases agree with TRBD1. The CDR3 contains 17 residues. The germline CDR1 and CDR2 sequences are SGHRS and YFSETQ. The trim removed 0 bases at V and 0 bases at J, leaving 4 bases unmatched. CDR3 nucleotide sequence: TGCGCCAGCAGCTTGGCCCCGACAGGGGGCTCCTACAATGAGCAGTTCTTC. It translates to CASSLAPTGGSYNEQFF. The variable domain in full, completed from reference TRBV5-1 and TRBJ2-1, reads KAGVTQTPRYLIKTRGQQVTLSCSPISGHRSVSWYQQTPGQGLQFLFEYFSETQRNKGNFPGRFSGRQFSNSRSEMNVSTLELGDSALYLCASSLAPTGGSYNEQFFGPGTRLTVL.

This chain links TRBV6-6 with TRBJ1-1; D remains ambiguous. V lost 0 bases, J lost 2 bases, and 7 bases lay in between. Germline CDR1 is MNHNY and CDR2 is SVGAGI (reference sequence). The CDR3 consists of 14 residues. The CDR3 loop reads CASSYSERNTEAFF. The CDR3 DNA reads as TGTGCCAGCAGTTACTCGGAGAGAAACACTGAAGCTTTCTTT.

Here the CDR3 DNA reads TGTGCCAGCAGCCAAGAGGGGCCAGCGGGGCGCACAGATACGCAGTATTTT. Encoded protein: CASSQEGPAGRTDTQYF. The chain carries TRBV4-2 and TRBJ2-3, with 7 bases aligning to TRBD2. V lost 0 bases and J lost 1; bases outside the gene matches: 7. This CDR3 region has 17 residues. CDR1 is LGHNA and CDR2 is YNFKEQ in the germline V gene.

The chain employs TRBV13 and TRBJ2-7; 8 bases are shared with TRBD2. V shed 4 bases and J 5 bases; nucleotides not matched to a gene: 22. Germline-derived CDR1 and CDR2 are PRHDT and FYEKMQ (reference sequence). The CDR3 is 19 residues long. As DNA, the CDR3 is TGTGCCAGCAGCTCCCTGCACCGGGAAGTAGCGGGAAGATGGAACGAGCAGTACTTC. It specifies CASSSLHREVAGRWNEQYF. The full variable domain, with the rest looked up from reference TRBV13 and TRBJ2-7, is AAGVIQSPRHLIKEKRETATLKCYPIPRHDTVYWYQQGPGQDPQFLISFYEKMQSDKGSIPDRFSAQQFSDYHSELNMSSLELGDSALYFCASSSLHREVAGRWNEQYFGPGTRLTVT.